This record concerns one T cell receptor beta chain sequence. Its specificity is unknown. This sample holds PBMCs from approximately 9 ml fresh peripheral blood. These data come from a study of T cells in Graves' hyperthyroidism and ophthalmopathy. Study results and caveats: Peripheral blood also featured most of the thyroid clonotypes expanded above 0.001. A 13 V-J model separated ophthalmopathy from stable hyperthyroidism.

Researchers amplified the TCR beta CDR3 regions from RNA transcripts. The primer set for the first-round RT-PCR of the TCR CDR3 was HTBI. TCRdb ran MiXCR on the multiplex PCR reads and lists one entry per CDR3 protein. Of more than 500,000 distinct CDR3 sequences in the sample, around 15% were seen once. The receptor comes from a young woman with Graves' hyperthyroidism. The sample comprised blood.

The CDR3: CASSYMAGRIYEQYF. CDR3 nucleotide sequence: TGTGCCAGCAGTTACATGGCAGGGCGGATCTACGAGCAGTACTTC. This chain connects TRBV6-2 or TRBV6-3 to TRBJ2-7; D might be TRBD1 (5 bases). The V gene's germline CDR1 is MNHEY and CDR2 SVGEGT. The CDR3 totals 15 residues. V lost 2 bases to trimming and J lost 3 bases, with 14 bases between them.